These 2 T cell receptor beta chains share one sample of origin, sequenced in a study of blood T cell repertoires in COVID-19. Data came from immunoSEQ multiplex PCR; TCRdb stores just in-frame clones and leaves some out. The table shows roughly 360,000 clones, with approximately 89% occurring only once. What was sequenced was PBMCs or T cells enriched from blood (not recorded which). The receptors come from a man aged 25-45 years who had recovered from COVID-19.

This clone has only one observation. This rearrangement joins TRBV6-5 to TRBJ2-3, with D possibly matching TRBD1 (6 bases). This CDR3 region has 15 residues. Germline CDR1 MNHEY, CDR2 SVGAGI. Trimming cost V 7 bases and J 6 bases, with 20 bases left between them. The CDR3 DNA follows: TGTGCCAGCACCCAAAACACCAGGGGATCCGATACGCAGTATTTT. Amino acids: CASTQNTRGSDTQYF.

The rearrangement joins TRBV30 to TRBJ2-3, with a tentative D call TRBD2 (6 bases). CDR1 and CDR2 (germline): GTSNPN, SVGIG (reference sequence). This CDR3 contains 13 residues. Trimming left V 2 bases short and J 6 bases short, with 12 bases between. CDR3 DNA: TGTGCCTGGAGTTTCGGGACTCCGGATACGCAGTATTTT. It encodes CAWSFGTPDTQYF.